The 16 T cell receptor beta chains presented below share a single source sample, sequenced in a study of cytomegalovirus exposure and HLA in healthy donors (dated by TCRdb to 2016 to 2017). Libraries were constructed by the immunoSEQ multiplex PCR assay. In its TCRdb copy, this immuneACCESS table keeps in-frame sequences only and misses some clones. Where compared with another copy, unresolved V genes explain less than half of these, and the others have no known cause. The sample records roughly 200,000 clones, about 81% of which are singletons. The ten largest clones add up to 1.2% of the sample. The sample comprised PBMCs. These receptors originate from a woman in her 30s in good health and CMV-seronegative.

The chain employs TRBV6-5 and TRBJ2-5, with TRBD2 matching 8 bases. Trimming cost V 0 bases and J 1 base; bases outside gene matches: 1. The germline V gene encodes CDR1 MNHEY and CDR2 SVGAGI. The CDR3 extends over 15 amino acids. The CDR3 spells CASSYSLAGQETQYF. DNA for the CDR3: TGTGCCAGCAGTTACTCTCTAGCGGGCCAAGAGACCCAGTACTTC.

This chain connects TRBV4-1 to TRBJ2-7; 10 nucleotides line up with TRBD1. Germline-derived CDR1 and CDR2 are MGHRA and YSYEKL. The V and J ends lost 4 bases and 0 bases, in that order; junction bases with no gene match: 3. This CDR3 spans 15 amino acids. Written as DNA, the CDR3 is TGCGCCAGCAGCCCGTGGACAGGGGGCTCCTACGAGCAGTACTTC. Translated: CASSPWTGGSYEQYF.

This clone was seen only a few times. This sequence joins TRBV15 and TRBJ2-3; 7 bases agree with TRBD1. The J segment lost 3 bases and the V segment lost 4 bases, leaving 7 bases of the junction unmatched. The length of the CDR3 is 15 residues. Germline loops: CDR1 LNHNV, CDR2 YYDKDF (reference sequence). CDR3 bases: TGTGCCACCAGCAATCTACAGGGGATTACAGATACGCAGTATTTT. Its protein product is CATSNLQGITDTQYF.

The V call is TRBV7-9, the J call TRBJ2-3; TRBD2 aligns across 13 bases. The trim removed 5 bases at V and 6 bases at J, leaving 8 bases unmatched. The CDR3 is 16 residues long. Germline-derived CDR1 and CDR2 are SEHNR and FQNEAQ (reference sequence). The CDR3 loop reads CASSQGLAGSPDTQYF. CDR3 in DNA: TGTGCCAGCAGCCAGGGACTAGCGGGGTCTCCGGATACGCAGTATTTT.

The CDR3 loop reads CASSTVGGEKLFF. For the CDR3, the DNA is TGTGCCAGCTCAACGGTGGGGGGTGAAAAACTGTTTTTT. The chain is built from TRBV18 and TRBJ1-4; the D gene is possibly TRBD1 (5 bases). CDR1 is KGHSH, CDR2 LQKENI, per germline. V lost 5 bases and J 7 bases, leaving 11 bases between the germline ends. This CDR3 is built from 13 residues.

V is TRBV14 and J is TRBJ2-5; D is uncertain. V dropped 0 bases and J dropped 6 bases, with 23 bases sitting between them. Germline values: CDR1 SGHDN, CDR2 FVKESK. The CDR3 runs 18 residues. The CDR3 DNA reads as TGTGCCAGCAGCCAAGATCTCGTGAGTGCGAGCCCTTTCCAGACCCAGTACTTC. Its protein is CASSQDLVSASPFQTQYF.

V gene TRBV13 combines with J gene TRBJ2-7; TRBD1 matches 10 bases. V was clipped by 5 bases and J by 3 bases; unmatched bases: 7. The CDR3 covers 15 residues. In germline, CDR1 is PRHDT, CDR2 FYEKMQ (reference sequence). The CDR3 sequence is CASSARTGGDYEQYF. Here the CDR3 DNA reads TGTGCCAGCAGCGCCAGGACAGGGGGGGACTACGAGCAGTACTTC.

The CDR3: CASSQTGARQETQYF. In DNA, the CDR3 is TGCGCCAGCAGCCAAACAGGGGCGAGACAAGAGACCCAGTACTTC. J is TRBJ2-5 and V is TRBV5-1; 7 bases align to TRBD1. V was clipped by 4 bases and J by 2 bases; unmatched bases: 8. Germline values: CDR1 SGHRS, CDR2 YFSETQ. The CDR3 loop spans 15 amino acids.

This clone was seen just once. Distinct nucleotide sequences in the sample also encode this CDR3. The rearrangement joins TRBV5-4 to TRBJ1-4, with D hard to call. Looked up from germline, CDR1 is SGHNT and CDR2 is YYREEE (reference sequence). The CDR3 contains 14 residues. V was trimmed by 1 base and J by 1 base, leaving 5 bases between them. The CDR3 is CASSLRGTNEKLFF. CDR3 bases: TGTGCCAGCAGCTTGCGGGGAACTAATGAAAAACTGTTTTTT.

The genes are TRBV5-6 and TRBJ2-3, with TRBD1 matching over 7 bases. Germline CDR1 and CDR2: SGHDT and YYEEEE. This CDR3 is built from 13 residues. J lost 8 bases, V lost 4 bases, and 7 bases had no gene match. CDR3 nucleotides: TGTGCCAGCAGCCCAAACCGGGACAGTACGCAGTATTTT. Translating gives CASSPNRDSTQYF.

This clone was seen only once. The chain combines TRBV7-6 with TRBJ2-7, with TRBD2 identical over 11 bases. The V segment lost 3 bases and the J segment 7 bases; nucleotides outside the gene matches: 8. The CDR3 runs to 15 residues. CDR1 is SGHVS, CDR2 FNYEAQ, per germline. For the CDR3, the DNA is TGTGCCAGCAGCTTCAATAGCGGGAGGGAGAGGGAGCAGTACTTC. Protein product: CASSFNSGREREQYF.

The V and J genes are TRBV19 and TRBJ2-4; TRBD1 aligns across 10 bases. This CDR3 has 13 residues. V shed 7 bases and J 9 bases; nucleotides not matched to a gene: 6. Germline V gene lookup returns CDR1 LNHDA and CDR2 SQIVND (reference sequence). Here the CDR3 reads CASTRDRGSIQYF. CDR3 sequence (DNA): TGTGCCAGTACCAGGGACAGGGGAAGCATTCAGTACTTC.

This clone was counted a single time. V usage is TRBV13 and J usage is TRBJ2-7, with D tentatively TRBD1 (5 bases). Trimming took 4 bases from V and 4 from J, leaving 14 bases between them. This CDR3 contains 14 residues. CDR1 is PRHDT and CDR2 is FYEKMQ in the germline V gene (reference sequence). The CDR3 DNA reads TGTGCCAGCAGCTCTCAGGGCACAACTTACGAGCAGTACTTC. It is translated as CASSSQGTTYEQYF.

This clone was detected only a few times. This rearrangement joins TRBV5-4 to TRBJ2-1, with D possibly matching TRBD1 (6 bases). The CDR3 has 15 residues. Germline V gene lookup returns CDR1 SGHNT and CDR2 YYREEE (reference sequence). V gave up 0 bases and J gave up 0 bases, with 7 bases separating them. The CDR3 here is CASSLGGGSYNEQFF. CDR3 bases: TGTGCCAGCAGCTTGGGAGGGGGCTCCTACAATGAGCAGTTCTTC.

This chain connects TRBV18 to TRBJ1-2; perhaps TRBD1 as D (6 bases). The CDR3 loop spans 12 amino acids. V was shortened by 8 bases and J by 0 bases, with 7 bases between the two germline ends. The V gene's germline CDR1 is KGHSH and CDR2 LQKENI. This CDR3 is CASTGSNYGYTF. The CDR3 DNA follows: TGTGCCAGCACAGGGTCTAACTATGGCTACACCTTC.

The chain joins TRBV5-6 to TRBJ2-6; tentative D call: TRBD2 (7 bases). V shed 4 bases and J shed 4 bases, with 21 bases lying between them. This CDR3 spans 18 amino acids. Germline loops: CDR1 SGHDT, CDR2 YYEEEE. The CDR3 DNA sequence: TGTGCCAGCAGCCGGGGGGCAGGGACCACTCTGGGGGCCAACGTCCTGACTTTC. Amino acid sequence: CASSRGAGTTLGANVLTF.